Listed below are T cell receptor beta chains from one sample, sequenced in a study of blood T cells in healthy people across ages. TCRdb analysed the 5' RACE reads with MiXCR anew, one entry per CDR3 protein. Found here are hundreds of thousands of distinct CDR3 sequences, roughly half of them singletons; the top ten hold about 13%. The sequencing input was blood. The receptors stem from a woman of 80 years or more in good health. Both conserved end residues are part of each CDR3. The D gene is left open where the match is weak. Size is stated for part of the rows, as once, few or many counts, or as a class when the clone is expanded.

J gene: TRBJ2-4; V gene: TRBV7-2; clone size: .; D gene: .; CDR3 length: 14; CDR3 DNA: TGTGCCAGCAGCTTGTCGAGATCCAAAAACATTCAGTACTTC; CDR3 protein: CASSLSRSKNIQYF
J gene: TRBJ2-7; V gene: TRBV5-1; clone size: many; D gene: TRBD2; CDR3 length: 14; CDR3 DNA: TGCGCCAGCAGCTCTCTGGGGGGGGCCTACGAGCAGTACTTC; CDR3 protein: CASSSLGGAYEQYF
J gene: TRBJ2-1; V gene: TRBV12-3/TRBV12-4; clone size: many; D gene: TRBD2; CDR3 length: 12; CDR3 DNA: TGTGCCAGTTTATCTAGCGGAAATGAGCAGTTCTTC; CDR3 protein: CASLSSGNEQFF
J gene: TRBJ2-7; V gene: TRBV20-1; clone size: few; D gene: .; CDR3 length: 15; CDR3 DNA: TGCAGTGCTAGAGGGAGGGTCAGGGGAGGAAATGAGCAGTACTTC; CDR3 protein: CSARGRVRGGNEQYF
J gene: TRBJ2-7; V gene: TRBV6-1; clone size: once; D gene: .; CDR3 length: 12; CDR3 DNA: TGTGCCAGCTTTAAGGACCCCTACGAGCAGTACTTC; CDR3 protein: CASFKDPYEQYF
J gene: TRBJ2-3; V gene: TRBV7-9; clone size: many; D gene: TRBD1; CDR3 length: 17; CDR3 DNA: TGTGCCAGCAGCTTACGCCTTCGGGACAGAAGCACAGATACGCAGTATTTT; CDR3 protein: CASSLRLRDRSTDTQYF
J gene: TRBJ2-5; V gene: TRBV20-1; clone size: .; D gene: .; CDR3 length: 16; CDR3 DNA: TGCAGTGCTAGGTCCCCGGGGGAGGACTCGCTGGGGACCCAGTACTTC; CDR3 protein: CSARSPGEDSLGTQYF
J gene: TRBJ1-6; V gene: TRBV4-2; clone size: many; D gene: .; CDR3 length: 12; CDR3 DNA: TGTGCCAGCAGCCAAGATCCCTCACCCCTCCACTTT; CDR3 protein: CASSQDPSPLHF
J gene: TRBJ2-1; V gene: TRBV7-9; clone size: .; D gene: .; CDR3 length: 12; CDR3 DNA: TGTGCCAGCAGCCTTCTTGGCAGCGAGCAGTTCTTC; CDR3 protein: CASSLLGSEQFF
J gene: TRBJ2-7; V gene: TRBV12-3/TRBV12-4; clone size: .; D gene: TRBD1; CDR3 length: 16; CDR3 DNA: TGTGCCAGCAGACGAGTATCAGACAGGGACCACTACGAGCAGTACTTC; CDR3 protein: CASRRVSDRDHYEQYF
J gene: TRBJ2-2; V gene: TRBV12-3/TRBV12-4; clone size: .; D gene: .; CDR3 length: 14; CDR3 DNA: TGTGCCAGCAGTTTAGTCCACACCACGGGGGAGCTGTTTTTT; CDR3 protein: CASSLVHTTGELFF
J gene: TRBJ2-1; V gene: TRBV2; clone size: many; D gene: TRBD2; CDR3 length: 13; CDR3 DNA: TGTGCCAGCAGTCCCCACGGGGGGGTTGAGCAGTTCTTC; CDR3 protein: CASSPHGGVEQFF
J gene: TRBJ2-1; V gene: TRBV14; clone size: .; D gene: .; CDR3 length: 17; CDR3 DNA: TGTGCCAGCAGCCAAGGCTGGGTGGGAAGCTCCTACAATGAGCAGTTCTTC; CDR3 protein: CASSQGWVGSSYNEQFF
J gene: TRBJ1-2; V gene: TRBV27; clone size: .; D gene: TRBD1; CDR3 length: 14; CDR3 DNA: TGTGCCAGCAGCAGTACTACAGGGGCAGGTGGCTACACCTTC; CDR3 protein: CASSSTTGAGGYTF
J gene: TRBJ2-3; V gene: TRBV14; clone size: .; D gene: .; CDR3 length: 15; CDR3 DNA: TGTGCCAGCAGCCAAGTGAGGGGGGAATCCTCTACGCAGTATTTT; CDR3 protein: CASSQVRGESSTQYF
J gene: TRBJ2-5; V gene: TRBV20-1; clone size: .; D gene: TRBD1; CDR3 length: 13; CDR3 DNA: TGCAGTGCTAGCGACAGGGCAACCCTCCGGCAGTACTTC; CDR3 protein: CSASDRATLRQYF
J gene: TRBJ1-2; V gene: TRBV3-1; clone size: .; D gene: TRBD1; CDR3 length: 14; CDR3 DNA: TGTGCCAGCAGTCCGACAGGGGGGAACTATGGCTACACCTTC; CDR3 protein: CASSPTGGNYGYTF
J gene: TRBJ2-7; V gene: TRBV11-2; clone size: many; D gene: .; CDR3 length: 12; CDR3 DNA: TGTGCCGCCAGACAGGTCTCCTACGAGCAGTACTTC; CDR3 protein: CAARQVSYEQYF
J gene: TRBJ2-1; V gene: TRBV20-1; clone size: .; D gene: .; CDR3 length: 12; CDR3 DNA: TGCAGTGCTAGGCCTAGCGTTGATGAGCAGTTCTTC; CDR3 protein: CSARPSVDEQFF
J gene: TRBJ2-3; V gene: TRBV3-1; clone size: .; D gene: TRBD2; CDR3 length: 18; CDR3 DNA: TGTGCCAGCAGCCGGGGACTAGCGGGGGGACCTAGTACAGATACGCAGTATTTT; CDR3 protein: CASSRGLAGGPSTDTQYF
J gene: TRBJ1-4; V gene: TRBV5-1; clone size: few; D gene: .; CDR3 length: 14; CDR3 DNA: TGCGCCAGCAGCTGGACCCCAACTAATGAAAAACTGTTTTTT; CDR3 protein: CASSWTPTNEKLFF
J gene: TRBJ2-7; V gene: TRBV7-2; clone size: .; D gene: .; CDR3 length: 14; CDR3 DNA: TGTGCCAGCAGCTTATCGCCGGGTACCTACGAGCAGTACTTC; CDR3 protein: CASSLSPGTYEQYF
J gene: TRBJ2-6; V gene: TRBV29-1; clone size: many; D gene: .; CDR3 length: 12; CDR3 DNA: TGCAGCGTTGATACTGGGGCCAACGTCCTGACTTTC; CDR3 protein: CSVDTGANVLTF
J gene: TRBJ2-2; V gene: TRBV6-5; clone size: few; D gene: .; CDR3 length: 13; CDR3 DNA: TGTGCCAGCAGGGCCGCTTTGGCCGGGGAGCTGTTTTTT; CDR3 protein: CASRAALAGELFF
J gene: TRBJ2-3; V gene: TRBV4-2; clone size: many; D gene: .; CDR3 length: 16; CDR3 DNA: TGTGCCAGCAGCCAAGGGCCCAACTCACTCACAGATACGCAGTATTTT; CDR3 protein: CASSQGPNSLTDTQYF
J gene: TRBJ2-5; V gene: TRBV7-9; clone size: many; D gene: .; CDR3 length: 16; CDR3 DNA: TGTGCCAGCAGCCCGTGGGACACACGAGACCAAGAGACCCAGTACTTC; CDR3 protein: CASSPWDTRDQETQYF
J gene: TRBJ1-2; V gene: TRBV5-1; clone size: .; D gene: .; CDR3 length: 14; CDR3 DNA: TGCGCCAGCAGCTTGGACAGGCCCTACTCTGGCTACACCTTC; CDR3 protein: CASSLDRPYSGYTF
J gene: TRBJ2-3; V gene: TRBV28; clone size: .; D gene: .; CDR3 length: 15; CDR3 DNA: TGTGCCAACATCTATCTTGGGGGTACCACAGATACGCAGTATTTT; CDR3 protein: CANIYLGGTTDTQYF
J gene: TRBJ2-2; V gene: TRBV6-2/TRBV6-3; clone size: few; D gene: TRBD1; CDR3 length: 14; CDR3 DNA: TGTGCCAGCATCAAAGACAGGGTACCCGGGGAGCTGTTTTTT; CDR3 protein: CASIKDRVPGELFF
J gene: TRBJ2-1; V gene: TRBV4-1; clone size: many; D gene: TRBD1; CDR3 length: 18; CDR3 DNA: TGCGCCAGCAGCCAGTTAAACCTCCGGGACAGAGGATACAATGAGCAGTTCTTC; CDR3 protein: CASSQLNLRDRGYNEQFF
J gene: TRBJ2-5; V gene: TRBV3-1; clone size: few; D gene: .; CDR3 length: 13; CDR3 DNA: TGTGCCAGCAGCCAAGATGGGGGGGAGACCCAGTACTTC; CDR3 protein: CASSQDGGETQYF
J gene: TRBJ1-5; V gene: TRBV28; clone size: .; D gene: .; CDR3 length: 17; CDR3 DNA: TGTGCCAGCACCTCTCGAGGGTCGAGGGGCTTAAATCAGCCCCAGCATTTT; CDR3 protein: CASTSRGSRGLNQPQHF
J gene: TRBJ2-1; V gene: TRBV5-1; clone size: many; D gene: TRBD2; CDR3 length: 17; CDR3 DNA: TGCGCCAGCAGCTTTTTGGCGGGGGTCCGAACCTACAATGAGCAGTTCTTC; CDR3 protein: CASSFLAGVRTYNEQFF
J gene: TRBJ2-3; V gene: TRBV20-1; clone size: .; D gene: .; CDR3 length: 16; CDR3 DNA: TGCAGTGCCGCCCGGGGGGCGGGGTGGGGCACAGATACGCAGTATTTT; CDR3 protein: CSAARGAGWGTDTQYF
J gene: TRBJ1-2; V gene: TRBV12-3/TRBV12-4; clone size: many; D gene: TRBD1; CDR3 length: 15; CDR3 DNA: TGTGCCAGCAGTTTCCCCTACGACAGGGGAGGGGGCTACACCTTC; CDR3 protein: CASSFPYDRGGGYTF
J gene: TRBJ2-7; V gene: TRBV5-1; clone size: few; D gene: TRBD2; CDR3 length: 15; CDR3 DNA: TGCGCCAGCAGCTTGGAGGGGACTAGCATCTACGAGCAGTACTTC; CDR3 protein: CASSLEGTSIYEQYF
J gene: TRBJ1-2; V gene: TRBV25-1; clone size: .; D gene: .; CDR3 length: 14; CDR3 DNA: TGTGCCAGCAGTGAATATATGGGGGGAAGCGGCTACACCTTC; CDR3 protein: CASSEYMGGSGYTF
J gene: TRBJ2-1; V gene: TRBV6-2/TRBV6-3; clone size: many; D gene: TRBD2; CDR3 length: 17; CDR3 DNA: TGTGCCAGCAGTTACTGGCTAGCGGGACCCGGGGGCAATGAGCAGTTCTTC; CDR3 protein: CASSYWLAGPGGNEQFF
J gene: TRBJ2-7; V gene: TRBV4-1; clone size: many; D gene: .; CDR3 length: 15; CDR3 DNA: TGCGCCAGCAGCCAAGGGGAGATTACAGGTTCCGAGCAGTACTTC; CDR3 protein: CASSQGEITGSEQYF
J gene: TRBJ2-1; V gene: TRBV2; clone size: once; D gene: .; CDR3 length: 12; CDR3 DNA: TGTGCCAGCGGGGGACCTAGCCCTGAGCAGTTCTTC; CDR3 protein: CASGGPSPEQFF
J gene: TRBJ1-6; V gene: TRBV12-3/TRBV12-4; clone size: .; D gene: .; CDR3 length: 17; CDR3 DNA: TGTGCCAGCACCTCCCCTTACGGTGGCGGATACAATCCACCCCTCCACTTT; CDR3 protein: CASTSPYGGGYNPPLHF
J gene: TRBJ1-1; V gene: TRBV28; clone size: .; D gene: TRBD1; CDR3 length: 17; CDR3 DNA: TGTGCCAGCAGTCCCCCCATCCACAGGGGGATGAGCACTGAAGCTTTCTTT; CDR3 protein: CASSPPIHRGMSTEAFF
J gene: TRBJ2-2; V gene: TRBV10-3; clone size: .; D gene: TRBD1; CDR3 length: 14; CDR3 DNA: TGTGCCATCAGGGCGGACAGGGGAGACGGGGAGCTGTTTTTT; CDR3 protein: CAIRADRGDGELFF
J gene: TRBJ2-1; V gene: TRBV5-1; clone size: few; D gene: TRBD2; CDR3 length: 14; CDR3 DNA: TGCGCCAGCAGCTTGCTTGCGGGAGTAGATGAGCAGTTCTTC; CDR3 protein: CASSLLAGVDEQFF
J gene: TRBJ2-4; V gene: TRBV20-1; clone size: many; D gene: .; CDR3 length: 15; CDR3 DNA: TGCAGTGCTAGTCCCCCTCTGCTAGCCAAAAACATTCAGTACTTC; CDR3 protein: CSASPPLLAKNIQYF
J gene: TRBJ2-2; V gene: TRBV5-1; clone size: .; D gene: TRBD2; CDR3 length: 16; CDR3 DNA: TGCGCCAGCAGCCCTTCTAGCGGGACAACTACCGGGGAGCTGTTTTTT; CDR3 protein: CASSPSSGTTTGELFF
J gene: TRBJ2-1; V gene: TRBV29-1; clone size: many; D gene: TRBD2; CDR3 length: 14; CDR3 DNA: TGCAGCCTTGCTCTAGCGGGGTACTACAATGAGCAGTTCTTC; CDR3 protein: CSLALAGYYNEQFF
J gene: TRBJ1-2; V gene: TRBV29-1; clone size: .; D gene: .; CDR3 length: 12; CDR3 DNA: TGCAGCGTTGACAGGGGATTATATGGCTACACCTTC; CDR3 protein: CSVDRGLYGYTF
J gene: TRBJ2-4; V gene: TRBV6-9; clone size: .; D gene: .; CDR3 length: 20; CDR3 DNA: TGTGCCAGCAGCCCCAGTCCCCGGCCAAATCCACACCTAGCCAAAAACATTCAGTACTTC; CDR3 protein: CASSPSPRPNPHLAKNIQYF
J gene: TRBJ2-6; V gene: TRBV28; clone size: .; D gene: .; CDR3 length: 15; CDR3 DNA: TGTGCCAGCAGAAGTCCCTGGGCTGGGGCCAACGTCCTGACTTTC; CDR3 protein: CASRSPWAGANVLTF
J gene: TRBJ2-5; V gene: TRBV4-1; clone size: .; D gene: TRBD1; CDR3 length: 16; CDR3 DNA: TGCGCCAGCAGCCAAGAGGGACAGGGGTGGCAAGAGACCCAGTACTTC; CDR3 protein: CASSQEGQGWQETQYF
J gene: TRBJ2-1; V gene: TRBV7-9; clone size: many; D gene: .; CDR3 length: 10; CDR3 DNA: TGTGCCAGCAGTTTAGGTGAGCAGTTCTTC; CDR3 protein: CASSLGEQFF
J gene: TRBJ2-5; V gene: TRBV7-9; clone size: once; D gene: .; CDR3 length: 13; CDR3 DNA: TGTGCCAGCAGCTTGCACGGTAAAGAGACCCAGTACTTC; CDR3 protein: CASSLHGKETQYF
J gene: TRBJ1-2; V gene: TRBV12-3/TRBV12-4; clone size: .; D gene: TRBD1; CDR3 length: 15; CDR3 DNA: TGTGCCAGCAGTTTGTGGACAGGGGGCTGGTATGGCTACACCTTC; CDR3 protein: CASSLWTGGWYGYTF